The rows below give T cell receptor beta chains drawn from one sample of a study of cytomegalovirus exposure and HLA in healthy donors. Only in-frame clones appear in the TCRdb table, and some are missing; sequencing was by immunoSEQ multiplex PCR. The sample shows 150,000 or so clones, roughly 80% of them seen only once. The specimen sequenced was PBMCs. These receptor sequences come from a young man in good health and CMV-seropositive. Each CDR3 is given with its conserved first and last residue. The D gene is left open where the match is weak. Part of the rows lack a size; the others show once, few, many or a class for expanded clones.

>TRBJ1-1|.|once|TRBV13
TGTGCCAGCAGCTACACAAACACTGAAGCTTTCTTT
CASSYTNTEAFF
>TRBJ1-3|.|.|TRBV10-3
TGTGCCATCAGTGACGGCAGGGTAGGAAACACCATATATTTT
CAISDGRVGNTIYF
>TRBJ2-7|TRBD2|.|TRBV27
TGTGCCAGCAGTTCCCGACTAGCGGCGTACGAGCAGTACTTC
CASSSRLAAYEQYF
>TRBJ1-1|TRBD1|few|TRBV7-9
TGTGCCAGCAGCTCGCCGGACAGGAATGAAGCTTTCTTT
CASSSPDRNEAFF
>TRBJ2-3|.|.|TRBV7-9
TGTGCCAGCAGCCTCGCCGGAGATGGGGATACGCAGTATTTT
CASSLAGDGDTQYF
>TRBJ2-3|TRBD2|.|TRBV14
TGTGCCAGCAGCCACCCGGGACTAGCGAGCACAGATACGCAGTATTTT
CASSHPGLASTDTQYF
>TRBJ1-5|.|.|TRBV28
TGTGCCAGCAGTGCCGGCGACAGTCAGGCTAATAATCAGCCCCAGCATTTT
CASSAGDSQANNQPQHF
>TRBJ2-5|TRBD2|.|TRBV27
TGTGCCAGCACCTCCTGGTCACTAGCGGGAGACAGGGAGACCCAGTACTTC
CASTSWSLAGDRETQYF
>TRBJ2-7|.|.|TRBV6-4
TGTGCCAGCAGGGTAGGAGCTTGGGTCTACGAGCAGTACTTC
CASRVGAWVYEQYF
>TRBJ2-2|TRBD2|.|TRBV7-8
TGTGCCAGCAGCTCGCACCGGGACTACCCCACCGGGGAGCTGTTTTTT
CASSSHRDYPTGELFF
>TRBJ2-3|TRBD2|.|TRBV27
TGTGCCAGCAGTTTAGGCCTGATAGCGGGACCTAGCACAGATACGCAGTATTTT
CASSLGLIAGPSTDTQYF
>TRBJ2-3|.|.|TRBV27
TGTGCCAGCAGTTTATGGGCTCAGGGTACGCAGTATTTT
CASSLWAQGTQYF
>TRBJ1-1|TRBD1|.|TRBV19
TGTGCCAGTAAACTCGACAGGGAAGATGAAGCTTTCTTT
CASKLDREDEAFF
>TRBJ2-7|.|few|TRBV7-6
TGTGCCAGCAGCTTAGCGAAGGGTGGGGCCCAAGAGCAGTACTTC
CASSLAKGGAQEQYF
>TRBJ2-7|.|.|TRBV11-2
TGTGCCAGCAGCTCTGAGGCCTACGAGCAGTACTTC
CASSSEAYEQYF
>TRBJ2-5|.|.|TRBV28
TGTGCCAGCAGTTTGTTGCCGGAGGCAGGACCCGACTTGGGAGAGACCCAGTACTTC
CASSLLPEAGPDLGETQYF
>TRBJ2-7|.|.|TRBV10-2
TGCGCCAGCATGGAAAGGGGCTCCTACGAGCAGTACTTC
CASMERGSYEQYF
>TRBJ2-1|.|.|TRBV9
TGTGCCAGCAGCGTAGTTAATAATGAGCAGTTCTTC
CASSVVNNEQFF
>TRBJ1-3|TRBD1|.|TRBV2
TGTGCCAGCGGCTTGGCAGGGGGCGTAGGGGATTTT
CASGLAGGVGDF
>TRBJ1-1|.|.|TRBV5-4
TGTGCCAGCAGCGAGGGTGAACGGATGAACACTGAAGCTTTCTTT
CASSEGERMNTEAFF
>TRBJ2-1|TRBD2|.|TRBV7-6
TGTGCCAGCAGCCTCGTAGCGCGGGAGGGCCAGAATGAGCAGTTCTTC
CASSLVAREGQNEQFF
>TRBJ2-2|TRBD1|.|TRBV6-6
TGTGCCAGCAGTTACGAACAGGGGCCCATTACCGGGGAGCTGTTTTTT
CASSYEQGPITGELFF
>TRBJ1-1|TRBD1|.|TRBV2
TGTGCCAGCAGTGCGGCTACAGGGGGTGATAACACTGAAGCTTTCTTT
CASSAATGGDNTEAFF